This is a list of T cell receptor beta chains from one sample in a study of blood T cell repertoires in COVID-19. Produced via immunoSEQ multiplex PCR; TCRdb's table is partial and in-frame only. Of just over 650,000 clones listed, approximately 90% are singletons. Specimen: peripheral blood. Source of these receptors: a woman between 18 and 29 years old with acute or convalescent COVID-19. Both conserved end residues are part of each CDR3.

TRBV28	TRBJ1-3	CASSLGGKSRSIYF
TRBV7-3	TRBJ2-2	CASSPTSGGYTGELFF
TRBV18	TRBJ1-1	CASSPGLPNTEAFF
TRBV9	TRBJ2-6	CASSVVEDRGSGANVLTF
TRBV19	TRBJ2-7	CASSIRSGASRSYEQYF
TRBV6-6	TRBJ1-4	CASSYREARNEKLFF
TRBV9	TRBJ2-2	CASSAGQGVPGELFF
TRBV4-3	TRBJ2-3	CASSQDRRGFTDTQYF
TRBV27	TRBJ2-7	CASRAGSTYEQYF
TRBV6-1	TRBJ1-5	CASSEVGGGNQPQHF
TRBV5-1	TRBJ1-2	CASSLRERAGYTF
TRBV5-6	TRBJ1-2	CASSLWERGYTF
TRBV5-1	TRBJ1-1	CASSFGDRGYTEAFF
TRBV5-1	TRBJ1-1	CASSLVQGGENTEAFF
TRBV29-1	TRBJ2-1	CSVQDSKHNEQFF
TRBV3-1/TRBV3-2	TRBJ2-2	CASSQDRDSHPGELFF
TRBV7-2	TRBJ1-1	CASSLRGQSRGKAFF
TRBV7-2	TRBJ2-1	CASSSPGLASLNEQFF
TRBV6-2/TRBV6-3	TRBJ1-5	CASSVTTSNQPQHF
TRBV5-1	TRBJ2-5	CASSVEETQYF
TRBV5-4	TRBJ1-2	CASSFLGAGLANYGYTF
TRBV5-1	TRBJ1-5	CARITENSNQPQHF
TRBV7-2	TRBJ2-7	CASSLVTGTRKYEQYF